This T cell receptor (beta chain) was found in a study of CXCR3-negative and CXCR3-positive naive CD8 T cells. Whole-study findings and limits: Cryopreservation partially lowered CXCR3 expression, so most assays used fresh PBMCs. Researchers report that CXCR3-positive naive cells carry more hydrophobic TRB CDR3s than CXCR3-negative naive cells. Much lower diversity was found in memory CD8+ cells, while both naive subsets had comparably high diversity.

The germline V gene has CDR1 SGHRS and CDR2 YFSETQ. The CDR3 spans 12 residues. Using triplicate sorts, 250,000 to 350,000 cells were collected each time from every CD8+ T cell subset. Identification of naive CD8+ T cells rested on CD45RO-CCR7+CD27+CD95- status. The authors made the TRB cDNA libraries by 5' RACE using UMI labels. From its re-call of the 5' RACE reads, TCRdb lists each CDR3 protein once, without DNA. The sample table includes around 110,000 distinct CDR3 sequences. In regard to this clonotype: What it binds is not known.

Material: naive CXCR3+ CD8+ T cells from blood. The sample's subset: CD45RO-CCR7+CD27+CD95- naive CD8+ T cells expressing CXCR3 (TNR3+). This clonotype originated in a human donor in good health. Some clones in this sample may be carry-over from other donors' samples. The V call is TRBV5-1, the J call TRBJ1-1. The CDR3 loop is CASSLLPDEAFF.